This TCR beta chain was sequenced during a study of cytomegalovirus exposure and HLA in healthy donors. Looking at the study overall: Later, an analysis reported that the 110 or so validation repertoires had used the same platform as the 550 to 750 first-cohort repertoires. Study-wide results and caveats: The authors enumerated some 160 TCR beta chains as linked to cytomegalovirus.

Only in-frame clones appear in the TCRdb table, and some are missing; sequencing was by immunoSEQ multiplex PCR. The sample carries about 310,000 clones, 88% recorded once. Between the trimmed V and J ends, which lost 4 bases and 4 bases, there was a span of 20 bases. There are 16 residues in the CDR3. Germline CDR1 is SGHNT and CDR2 is YYREEE (reference sequence). Concerning this clone: As yet, its antigen is unknown.

J is TRBJ1-2 and V is TRBV5-4; no clear D. The sequencing sample was made of PBMCs. This TCR was sampled from a man aged 25 to 40 in good health and CMV-seronegative. CDR3: CASSRELEALPYGYTF. In DNA form, the CDR3 reads TGTGCCAGCAGCCGGGAGCTCGAGGCGTTACCCTATGGCTACACCTTC.